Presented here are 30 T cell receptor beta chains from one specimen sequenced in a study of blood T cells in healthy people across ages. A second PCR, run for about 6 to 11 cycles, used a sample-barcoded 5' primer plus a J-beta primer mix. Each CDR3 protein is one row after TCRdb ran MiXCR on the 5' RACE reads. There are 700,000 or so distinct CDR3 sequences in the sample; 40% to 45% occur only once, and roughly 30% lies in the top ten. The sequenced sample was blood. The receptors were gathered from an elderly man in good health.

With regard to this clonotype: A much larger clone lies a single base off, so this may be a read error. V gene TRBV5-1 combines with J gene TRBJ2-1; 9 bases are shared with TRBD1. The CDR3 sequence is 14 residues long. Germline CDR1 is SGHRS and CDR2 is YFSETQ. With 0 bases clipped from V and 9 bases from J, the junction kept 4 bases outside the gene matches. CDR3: CASSLATGGSEQFF. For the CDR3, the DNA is TGCGCCAGCAGCTTGGCAACAGGGGGCAGTGAGCAGTTCTTC.

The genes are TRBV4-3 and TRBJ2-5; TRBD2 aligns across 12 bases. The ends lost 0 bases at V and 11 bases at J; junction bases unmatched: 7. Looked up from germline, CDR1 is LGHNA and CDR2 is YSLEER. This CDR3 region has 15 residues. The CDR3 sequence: CASSQEGVTSGGQYF. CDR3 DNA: TGCGCCAGCAGCCAAGAGGGGGTGACTAGCGGGGGACAGTACTTC.

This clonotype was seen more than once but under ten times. The chain's CDR3 is CSARDLGTGDEQYF. CDR3 DNA sequence: TGCAGTGCTAGAGATTTGGGGACGGGGGACGAGCAGTACTTC. The gene calls are TRBV20-1 and TRBJ2-7; TRBD2 is a possible D gene (6 bases). Germline loops: CDR1 DFQATT, CDR2 SNEGSKA (reference sequence). The length of the CDR3 is 14 residues. V was clipped by 0 bases and J by 5 bases, with 14 bases between them.

The CDR3 DNA reads as TGTGCCAGCAGTTTTCAGTCCGAGACTACGAAGCAGTACTTC. It specifies CASSFQSETTKQYF. V gene TRBV28 combines with J gene TRBJ2-5; D perhaps matches TRBD2 (5 bases). The CDR3 loop spans 14 amino acids. Germline CDR1 MDHEN, CDR2 SYDVKM. V was shortened by 3 bases and J by 11 bases, with 19 bases between the two germline ends.

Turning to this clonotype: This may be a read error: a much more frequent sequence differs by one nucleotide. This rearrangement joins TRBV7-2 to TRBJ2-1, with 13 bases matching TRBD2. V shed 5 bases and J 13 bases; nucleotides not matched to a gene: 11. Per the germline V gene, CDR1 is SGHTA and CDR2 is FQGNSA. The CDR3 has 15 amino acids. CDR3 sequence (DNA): TGTGCCAGCAGCATCACTAGCGGGGGGGTAGAGACCCAGTTCTTC. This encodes CASSITSGGVETQFF.

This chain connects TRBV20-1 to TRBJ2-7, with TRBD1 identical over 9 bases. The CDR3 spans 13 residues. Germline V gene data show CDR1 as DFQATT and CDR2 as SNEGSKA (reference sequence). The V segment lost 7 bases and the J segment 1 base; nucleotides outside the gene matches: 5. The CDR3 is CSVGTGRSYEQYF. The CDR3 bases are TGCAGTGTAGGGACAGGGAGGTCCTACGAGCAGTACTTC.

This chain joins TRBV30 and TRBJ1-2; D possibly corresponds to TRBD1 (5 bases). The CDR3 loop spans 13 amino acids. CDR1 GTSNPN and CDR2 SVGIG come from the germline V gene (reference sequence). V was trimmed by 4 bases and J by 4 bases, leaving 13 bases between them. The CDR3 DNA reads TGTGCCTGGACCCCCGGGGGGACCTATGGCTACACCTTC. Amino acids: CAWTPGGTYGYTF. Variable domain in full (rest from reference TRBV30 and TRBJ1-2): SQTIHQWPATLVQPVGSPLSLECTVEGTSNPNLYWYRQAAGRGLQLLFYSVGIGQISSEVPQNLSASRPQDRQFILSSKKLLLSDSGFYLCAWTPGGTYGYTFGSGTRLTVV.

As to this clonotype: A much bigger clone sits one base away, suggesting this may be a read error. The CDR3 coding sequence is TGCGCCAGCAACTCTCCCGGGGGAGGGAATGGGCAGTTCTTC. This sequence encodes CASNSPGGGNGQFF. The chain links TRBV5-1 to TRBJ2-1; 7 bases match TRBD2. CDR3 length equals 14 residues. Germline CDR1 and CDR2: SGHRS and YFSETQ.

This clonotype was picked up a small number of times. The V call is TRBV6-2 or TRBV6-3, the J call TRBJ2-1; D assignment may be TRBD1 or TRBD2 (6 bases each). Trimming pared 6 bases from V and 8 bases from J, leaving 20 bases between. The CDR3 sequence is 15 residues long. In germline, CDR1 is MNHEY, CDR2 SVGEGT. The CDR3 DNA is TGTGCCAGCAGCCCGCGCTGGGGGGCCGGGGATGAGCAGTTCTTC. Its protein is CASSPRWGAGDEQFF.

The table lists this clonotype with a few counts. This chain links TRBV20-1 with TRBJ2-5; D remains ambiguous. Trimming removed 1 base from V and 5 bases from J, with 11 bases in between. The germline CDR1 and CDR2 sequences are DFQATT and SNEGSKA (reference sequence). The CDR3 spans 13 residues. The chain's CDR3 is CSARANFGETQYF. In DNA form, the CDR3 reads TGCAGTGCTAGAGCTAACTTCGGGGAGACCCAGTACTTC.

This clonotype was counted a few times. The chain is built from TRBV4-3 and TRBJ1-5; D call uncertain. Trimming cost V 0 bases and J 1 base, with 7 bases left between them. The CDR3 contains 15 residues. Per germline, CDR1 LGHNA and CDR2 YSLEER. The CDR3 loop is CASSQDWVSNQPQHF. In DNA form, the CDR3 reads TGCGCCAGCAGCCAAGATTGGGTGAGCAATCAGCCCCAGCATTTT.

Here the CDR3 reads CASSYETGLAGGRRETQYF. The DNA of the CDR3 is TGTGCCAGCAGTTACGAAACGGGACTAGCGGGAGGACGGAGGGAGACCCAGTACTTC. The J gene is TRBJ2-5, the V gene TRBV6-2 or TRBV6-3; 15 bases fit TRBD2. Germline CDR1 is MNHEY and CDR2 is SVGEGT. J lost 5 bases, V lost 2 bases, and 12 bases had no gene match. The CDR3 has 19 residues.

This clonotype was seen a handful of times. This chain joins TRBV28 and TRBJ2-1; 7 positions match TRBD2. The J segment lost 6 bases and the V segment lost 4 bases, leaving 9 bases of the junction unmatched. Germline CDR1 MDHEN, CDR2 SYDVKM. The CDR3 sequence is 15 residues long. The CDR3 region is CASSSGRSGINEQFF. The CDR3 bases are TGTGCCAGCAGTTCCGGGAGAAGCGGGATCAATGAGCAGTTCTTC.

The CDR3 coding sequence is TGTGCCAGCAGCCACGGGGGGGAAAAACTGTTTTTT. This translates into CASSHGGEKLFF. This chain links TRBV25-1 with TRBJ1-4, with a weak D call TRBD1 (5 bases). The CDR3 runs to 12 residues. V was cut by 6 bases and J by 8 bases, with 10 bases left in between. Germline V gene lookup returns CDR1 MGHDK and CDR2 SYGVNS.

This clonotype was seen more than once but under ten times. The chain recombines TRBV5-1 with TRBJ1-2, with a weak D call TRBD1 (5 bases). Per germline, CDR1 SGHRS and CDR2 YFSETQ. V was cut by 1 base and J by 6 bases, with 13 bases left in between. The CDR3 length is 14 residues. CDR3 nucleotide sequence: TGCGCCAGCAGCTTGACAACAGGAGCGGATGGCTACACCTTC. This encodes CASSLTTGADGYTF.

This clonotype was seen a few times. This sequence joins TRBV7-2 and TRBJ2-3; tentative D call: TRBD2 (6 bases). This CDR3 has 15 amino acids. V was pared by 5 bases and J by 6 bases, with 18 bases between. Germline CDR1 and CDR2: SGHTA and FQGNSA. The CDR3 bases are TGTGCCAGCAGCCCCACGTGGCGGAGGGAGGATACGCAGTATTTT. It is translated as CASSPTWRREDTQYF.

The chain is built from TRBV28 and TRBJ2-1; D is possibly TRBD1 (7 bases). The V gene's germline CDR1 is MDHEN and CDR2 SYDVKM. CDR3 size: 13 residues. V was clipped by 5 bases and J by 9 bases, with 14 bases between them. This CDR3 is CASSRQGSGEQFF. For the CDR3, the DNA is TGTGCCAGCAGTCGACAGGGTAGCGGTGAGCAGTTCTTC.

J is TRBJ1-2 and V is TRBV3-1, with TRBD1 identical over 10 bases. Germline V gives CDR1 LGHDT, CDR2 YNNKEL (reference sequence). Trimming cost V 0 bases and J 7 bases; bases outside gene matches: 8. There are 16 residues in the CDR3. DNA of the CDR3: TGTGCCAGCAGCCAAGAGGGACAGGGGCACCGACGTGGCTACACCTTC. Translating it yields CASSQEGQGHRRGYTF.

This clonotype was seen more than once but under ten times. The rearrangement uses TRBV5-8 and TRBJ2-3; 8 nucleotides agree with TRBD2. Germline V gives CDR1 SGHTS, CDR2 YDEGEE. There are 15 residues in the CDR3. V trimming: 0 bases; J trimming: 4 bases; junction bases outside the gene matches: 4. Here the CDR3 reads CASSLGVAGSDTQYF. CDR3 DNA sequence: TGTGCCAGCAGCTTGGGGGTAGCGGGGTCAGATACGCAGTATTTT.

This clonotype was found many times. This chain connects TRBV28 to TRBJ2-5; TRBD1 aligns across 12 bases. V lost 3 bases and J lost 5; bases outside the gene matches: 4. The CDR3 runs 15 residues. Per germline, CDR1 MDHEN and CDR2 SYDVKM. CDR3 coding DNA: TGTGCCAGCAGTTTCGGGACAGGGGGCTTGGAGACCCAGTACTTC. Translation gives CASSFGTGGLETQYF.

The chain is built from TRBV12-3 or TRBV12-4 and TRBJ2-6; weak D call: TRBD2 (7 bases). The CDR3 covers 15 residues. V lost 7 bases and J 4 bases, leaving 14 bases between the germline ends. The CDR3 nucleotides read TGTGCCAGCACCCTTGGGGGGGCCGGGGCCAACGTCCTGACTTTC. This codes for CASTLGGAGANVLTF.

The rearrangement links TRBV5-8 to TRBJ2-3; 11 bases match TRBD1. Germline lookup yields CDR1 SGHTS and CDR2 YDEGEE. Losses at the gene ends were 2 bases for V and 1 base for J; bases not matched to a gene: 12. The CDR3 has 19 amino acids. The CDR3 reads CASSLGTGGIVAGTDTQYF. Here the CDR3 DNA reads TGTGCCAGCAGCTTAGGGACAGGGGGGATTGTCGCGGGCACAGATACGCAGTATTTT.

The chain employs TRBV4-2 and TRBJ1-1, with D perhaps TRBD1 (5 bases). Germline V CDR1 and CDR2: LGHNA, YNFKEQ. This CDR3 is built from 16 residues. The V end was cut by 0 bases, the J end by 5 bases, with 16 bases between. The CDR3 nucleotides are TGTGCCAGCAGCCAAGATGGTACGGCAAGGGGTACTGAAGCTTTCTTT. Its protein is CASSQDGTARGTEAFF.

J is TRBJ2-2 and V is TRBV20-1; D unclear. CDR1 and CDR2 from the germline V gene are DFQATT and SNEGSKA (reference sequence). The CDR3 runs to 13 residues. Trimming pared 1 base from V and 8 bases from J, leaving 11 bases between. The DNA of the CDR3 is TGCAGTGCTAGAGTTTCGACATCAGGGGAGCTGTTTTTT. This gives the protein CSARVSTSGELFF.

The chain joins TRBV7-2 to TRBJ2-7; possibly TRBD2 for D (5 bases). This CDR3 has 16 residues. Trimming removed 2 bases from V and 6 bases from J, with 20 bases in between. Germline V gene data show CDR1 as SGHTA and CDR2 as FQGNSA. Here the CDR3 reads CASSLFGVFRACEQYF. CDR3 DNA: TGTGCCAGCAGCTTATTCGGGGTCTTTCGGGCCTGCGAGCAGTACTTC. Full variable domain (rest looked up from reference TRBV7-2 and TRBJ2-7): GAGVSQSPSNKVTEKGKDVELRCDPISGHTALYWYRQSLGQGLEFLIYFQGNSAPDKSGLPSDRFSAERTGGSVSTLTIQRTQQEDSAVYLCASSLFGVFRACEQYFGPGTRLTVT.

In DNA form, the CDR3 reads TGTGCCAGCAGCAGTACAGGGGGCTCAACTAATGAAAAACTGTTTTTT. Protein product: CASSSTGGSTNEKLFF. The genes are TRBV21-1 and TRBJ1-4; the D segment call TRBD1 is taken from the table without a DNA check. TRBV21-1 is described as a pseudogene. CDR3 length: 16 residues.

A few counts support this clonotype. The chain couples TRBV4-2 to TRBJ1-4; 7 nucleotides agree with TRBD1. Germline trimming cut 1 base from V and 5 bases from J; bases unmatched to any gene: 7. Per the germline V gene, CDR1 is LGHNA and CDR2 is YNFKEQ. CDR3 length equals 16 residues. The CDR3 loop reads CASSQAGGGENEKLFF. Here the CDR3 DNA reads TGTGCCAGCAGCCAAGCAGGGGGGGGCGAAAATGAAAAACTGTTTTTT.

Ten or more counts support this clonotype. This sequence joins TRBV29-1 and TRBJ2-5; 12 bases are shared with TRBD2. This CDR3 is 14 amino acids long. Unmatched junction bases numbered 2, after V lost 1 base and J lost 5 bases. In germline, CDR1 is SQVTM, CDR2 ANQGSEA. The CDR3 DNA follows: TGCAGCGTTGAAGCGACTAGCGGGAGTGAGACCCAGTACTTC. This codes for CSVEATSGSETQYF.

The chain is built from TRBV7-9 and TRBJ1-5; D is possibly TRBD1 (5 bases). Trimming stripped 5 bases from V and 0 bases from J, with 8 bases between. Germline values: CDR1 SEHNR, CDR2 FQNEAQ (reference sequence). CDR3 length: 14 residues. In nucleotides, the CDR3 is TGTGCCAGCAGCCGGGGGGGTAGCAATCAGCCCCAGCATTTT. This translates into CASSRGGSNQPQHF.

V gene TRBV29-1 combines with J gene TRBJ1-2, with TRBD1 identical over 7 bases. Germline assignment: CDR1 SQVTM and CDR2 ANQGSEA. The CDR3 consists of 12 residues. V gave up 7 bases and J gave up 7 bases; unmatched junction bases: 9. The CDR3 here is CSAVTGTLGYTF. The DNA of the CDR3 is TGCAGCGCTGTGACAGGGACCCTTGGCTACACCTTC.